This TCR beta chain was obtained from a study of CD8 T cells in Susac syndrome. Random hexamers were used to reverse transcribe 0.5 to 1 ug of RNA. TCRdb used MiXCR to reprocess the immunoSEQ multiplex PCR reads, holding one entry per CDR3 protein. In the table there are 330,000 or so distinct CDR3 sequences, 85% of which are singletons. Germline values: CDR1 MNHEY, CDR2 SMNVEV (reference sequence). With 6 bases clipped from V and 6 bases from J, the junction kept 13 bases outside the gene matches. CDR3 length equals 16 residues. The receptor was isolated from a human donor with multiple sclerosis. The source material was CD8+ T cells from PBMCs. The chain links TRBV27 to TRBJ1-1; 10 nucleotides align to TRBD1. The CDR3 DNA sequence: TGTGCCAGCAGGAGCGGACAGGGGGGAGTGGAGGCTGAAGCTTTCTTT. Its translation: CASRSGQGGVEAEAFF.